This T cell receptor (beta chain) was sequenced during a study of cytomegalovirus exposure and HLA in healthy donors. On the study more broadly: An analysis done earlier identified 100 million to 140 million unique TCR beta sequences from 200 million or so T cells.

Germline lookup yields CDR1 SEHNR and CDR2 FQNEAQ (reference sequence). After removal of 4 bases from V and 11 bases from J, the junction contained 16 bases not matched to a gene. The CDR3 extends over 15 amino acids. Study observations and caveats: Excluded: some indistinguishable V segments such as TRBV6-2 and TRBV6-3. In a later analysis, specific HLA alleles were associated with around 17,000 TCR beta sequences at a 0.05 false discovery rate.

This PCR relied on a set of 60 Vbeta primers and 13 Jbeta primers. Sequencing used immunoSEQ multiplex PCR; TCRdb keeps in-frame clones, though not all of them. The data hold 180,000 or so clones, with roughly 78% observed a single time. As concerns this clone: Antigen unknown.

The specimen sequenced was PBMCs. This clonotype was obtained from a woman aged 25 to 39 in good health and CMV-seronegative. The rearrangement links TRBV7-9 to TRBJ1-1, with 7 bases fitting TRBD1. The CDR3 loop reads CASSSRRGRIGEAFF. In DNA form, the CDR3 reads TGTGCCAGCAGCTCACGGAGGGGGCGCATAGGGGAGGCTTTCTTT.